A single sample gave rise to the 5 T cell receptor beta chains below, sequenced in a study of blood T cell repertoires in COVID-19. Assay used: immunoSEQ multiplex PCR; TCRdb lists only in-frame clones, some missing. The sample gives just over 150,000 clones, around 84% of which show up once; 3% to 3.5% is in the top ten. The material sequenced was peripheral blood. The receptor source for this set is a human donor with acute or convalescent COVID-19. The donor label of this sample is uncertain.

The chain recombines TRBV5-1 with TRBJ2-3; 14 bases are a match to TRBD2. V was pared by 4 bases and J by 0 bases, with 7 bases of the junction left unmatched. Germline V gene lookup returns CDR1 SGHRS and CDR2 YFSETQ. This CDR3 contains 18 residues. CDR3 nucleotides: TGCGCCAGCAGCCCCGGACTAGCGGGGGGTACAAGCACAGATACGCAGTATTTT. Translated: CASSPGLAGGTSTDTQYF.

CDR3 in amino acids: CASSKEATRQGLRYEQYF. Written as DNA, the CDR3 is TGTGCCAGCAGCAAAGAGGCAACACGACAAGGCCTTCGATACGAGCAGTACTTC. The chain recombines TRBV21-1 with TRBJ2-7; the DNA was not compared with TRBD1, the D call given in the table. TRBV21-1 is recorded as a pseudogene. The CDR3 has 18 amino acids.

The chain joins TRBV13 to TRBJ2-5; a weak D match, TRBD1 (6 bases). Germline-derived CDR1 and CDR2 are PRHDT and FYEKMQ (reference sequence). There are 14 residues in the CDR3. V was shortened by 5 bases and J by 5 bases, with 15 bases between the two germline ends. For the CDR3, the DNA is TGTGCCAGCAGCGCCGGGACATCCGTGGAGACCCAGTACTTC. Translation: CASSAGTSVETQYF.

The V gene is TRBV2, the J gene TRBJ2-1; 7 nucleotides align to TRBD1. The CDR3 sequence is 15 residues long. CDR1 and CDR2 from the germline V gene are SNHLY and FYNNEI. The V and J ends lost 6 bases and 0 bases, in that order; junction bases with no gene match: 5. CDR3 sequence: CASRVDRVSYNEQFF. CDR3 nucleotides: TGTGCCAGCAGGGTAGACAGGGTCTCCTACAATGAGCAGTTCTTC.

The gene calls are TRBV30 and TRBJ1-2, with 10 bases lining up with TRBD1. The CDR3 totals 17 residues. The junction had 10 bases not matched to a gene; V was cut back by 3 bases and J by 0 bases. CDR1 and CDR2 (germline): GTSNPN, SVGIG (reference sequence). DNA of the CDR3: TGTGCCTGGAGCAAAAGACAGGGGGCTCCAGCTAACTATGGCTACACCTTC. Translation: CAWSKRQGAPANYGYTF.